The present T cell receptor (beta chain) was sequenced within a study of cytomegalovirus exposure and HLA in healthy donors. General observations from the study: V segments that were indistinguishable, TRBV6-2 and TRBV6-3 among them, were omitted from analysis. Rarity marked most TCR sequences, yet some public TCRs occurred in many donors.

Use of 60 Vbeta and 13 Jbeta primers characterized the PCR. Sequencing used immunoSEQ multiplex PCR; TCRdb keeps in-frame clones, though not all of them. The table has some 110,000 clones, around 86% seen once; the top ten hold roughly 3.9%. CDR3 size: 13 residues. V gave up 3 bases and J gave up 0 bases, with 2 bases separating them. Germline CDR1 reads MDHEN; CDR2 reads SYDVKM. As to this clone: Its antigen is currently unknown.

What was sequenced was PBMCs. The chain combines TRBV28 with TRBJ2-2; D unclear. The origin of this receptor is a young woman in good health and CMV-seronegative. The CDR3 sequence: CASSFANTGELFF. CDR3 DNA sequence: TGTGCCAGCAGTTTCGCGAACACCGGGGAGCTGTTTTTT.